This TCR beta chain was captured by sequencing in a study of blood T cells in healthy people across ages. A second PCR, run for about 6 to 12 cycles, used a sample-barcoded 5' primer plus a J-beta primer mix. TCRdb ran MiXCR on the 5' RACE reads and lists one entry per CDR3 protein. In the table there are some 860,000 distinct CDR3 sequences, about 56% of which are singletons. This clonotype was observed a few times. This CDR3 has 17 amino acids. Between the trimmed V and J ends, which lost 8 bases and 2 bases, there was a span of 19 bases. Germline CDR1 reads SNHLY; CDR2 reads FYNNEI. The chain couples TRBV2 to TRBJ1-6; tentatively, D is TRBD1 (5 bases). The sequence came from a man between 35 and 55 years old in good health. Sequencing used blood. The CDR3 DNA reads as TGTGCCAGCTACTATGGGGGGGGTGTAACCTATAATTCACCCCTCCACTTT. As protein: CASYYGGGVTYNSPLHF.